The next 23 T cell receptor beta chains were all read from a single sample in a study of vaccination and CD4 T cells after COVID-19. The Oncomine TCR Beta short-read assay was what sequenced the DNA obtained from cultured CD4+ T cells. It was from cultured CD4+ T cells that genomic DNA was extracted. TCRdb re-analysed the PCR reads in MiXCR, keeping a single row per CDR3 protein. This table holds some 10,000 distinct CDR3 sequences, about 40% found once. Treatment defined: roughly 11-day PBMC culture with coronavirus spike peptide pools or control peptides (ViraFEST assay). According to the study, CD4+ T cells from the unexposed donor were gathered ahead of the COVID-19 pandemic (2011-2018). Their antigens remain unidentified. Sequencing was carried out using CD4+ T cells from blood, cultured in vitro. These receptors were taken from a human donor in good health.

This clonotype was seen a handful of times. This chain uses TRBV28 with TRBJ1-6, with a tentative D call TRBD1 (6 bases). Looked up from germline, CDR1 is MDHEN and CDR2 is SYDVKM. The V gene lost 6 bases and the J gene lost 6 bases, with 6 bases spanning the gap. The CDR3 sequence is 12 residues long. CDR3 bases: TGTGCCAGCAGGGACAGTAATTCACCCCTCCACTTT. Translation: CASRDSNSPLHF.

The rearrangement links TRBV9 to TRBJ2-2; the D call may be TRBD1 or TRBD2 (5 bases each). Germline V gene data show CDR1 as SGDLS and CDR2 as YYNGEE. The CDR3 length is 14 residues. Trimming took off 4 bases at V and 1 base at J, with 8 bases between the two ends. The CDR3 is CASSLRGNTGELFF. The CDR3 DNA is TGTGCCAGCAGCCTGAGGGGGAACACCGGGGAGCTGTTTTTT. Drawing the rest from reference TRBV9 and TRBJ2-2, the complete variable domain is DSGVTQTPKHLITATGQRVTLRCSPRSGDLSVYWYQQSLDQGLQFLIQYYNGEERAKGNILERFSAQQFPDLHSELNLSSLELGDSALYFCASSLRGNTGELFFGEGSRLTVL.

Only one count was recorded for this clonotype. V usage is TRBV5-1 and J usage is TRBJ1-2, with 8 positions matching TRBD1. The CDR3 runs 14 residues. Trimming cost V 2 bases and J 8 bases; bases outside gene matches: 8. Germline assignment: CDR1 SGHRS and CDR2 YFSETQ. The CDR3 spells CASSFRGRKLGYTF. CDR3 in DNA: TGCGCCAGCAGCTTCAGGGGGCGCAAACTCGGCTACACCTTC.

The chain has TRBV19 and TRBJ1-2, with D possibly matching TRBD1 (6 bases). Germline V gene lookup returns CDR1 LNHDA and CDR2 SQIVND (reference sequence). Trimming took 6 bases from V and 3 from J, leaving 11 bases between them. The CDR3 totals 13 residues. CDR3 region: CASRPNRDYGYTF. The CDR3, as DNA: TGTGCCAGTAGACCGAACAGGGACTATGGCTACACCTTC.

The rearrangement uses TRBV19 and TRBJ2-6; tentative D call: TRBD1 (6 bases). Germline loops: CDR1 LNHDA, CDR2 SQIVND (reference sequence). Trimming took 8 bases from V and 0 from J, leaving 11 bases between them. CDR3 length: 15 residues. DNA for the CDR3: TGTGCCAGTCAGACAGGATCCTCTGGGGCCAACGTCCTGACTTTC. Its translation: CASQTGSSGANVLTF. Full variable domain (missing parts from reference TRBV19 and TRBJ2-6): DGGITQSPKYLFRKEGQNVTLSCEQNLNHDAMYWYRQDPGQGLRLIYYSQIVNDFQKGDIAEGYSVSREKKESFPLTVTSAQKNPTAFYLCASQTGSSGANVLTFGAGSRLTVL.

The chain couples TRBV7-8 to TRBJ1-1, with unresolved D. Trimming left V 5 bases short and J 1 base short, with 11 bases between. Germline V gene sequence: CDR1 SGHVS, CDR2 FQNEAQ. The CDR3 consists of 14 residues. CDR3 in DNA: TGTGCCAGCAGCACCATGGGAAGGAACACTGAAGCTTTCTTT. Protein: CASSTMGRNTEAFF.

This clonotype was seen a handful of times. The V call is TRBV10-2, the J call TRBJ2-7; TRBD1 aligns across 7 bases. Per the germline V gene, CDR1 is WSHSY and CDR2 is SAAADI. The V gene end was trimmed by 4 bases and the J gene end by 2 bases; junction bases not matched to a gene: 2. This CDR3 has 13 amino acids. The CDR3 protein is CASSAGTAYEQYF. The CDR3 DNA reads TGCGCCAGCAGTGCCGGGACAGCCTACGAGCAGTACTTC.

This chain joins TRBV30 and TRBJ2-7; D ambiguous. Trimming removed 0 bases at V and 5 bases at J, with 14 bases between. This CDR3 is 14 amino acids long. Germline CDR1 GTSNPN, CDR2 SVGIG (reference sequence). CDR3 loop: CAWSVTRVQHEQYF. As DNA, the CDR3 is TGTGCCTGGAGTGTTACCCGGGTCCAGCACGAGCAGTACTTC.

This chain uses TRBV5-5 with TRBJ2-6; no clear D gene. CDR1 and CDR2 (germline): SGHKS, YYEKEE (reference sequence). V was cut by 5 bases and J by 2 bases, with 8 bases left in between. This CDR3 has 14 amino acids. The DNA for the CDR3 is TGTGCCAGCAGGCAAACAACTGGGGCCAACGTCCTGACTTTC. Its translation is CASRQTTGANVLTF. Looking up the rest from reference TRBV5-5 and TRBJ2-6 gives the full variable domain: DAGVTQSPTHLIKTRGQQVTLRCSPISGHKSVSWYQQVLGQGPQFIFQYYEKEERGRGNFPDRFSARQFPNYSSELNVNALLLGDSALYLCASRQTTGANVLTFGAGSRLTVL.

The genes are TRBV20-1 and TRBJ2-7; D might be TRBD2 (6 bases). The germline V gene has CDR1 DFQATT and CDR2 SNEGSKA (reference sequence). CDR3 length: 12 amino acids. V shed 3 bases and J shed 7 bases, with 13 bases lying between them. Written as DNA, the CDR3 is TGCAGTGCTAGTGGCGGGGATCGAGAGCAGTACTTC. It encodes CSASGGDREQYF.

Sample share makes this clonotype medium-sized. This chain uses TRBV20-1 with TRBJ1-1; no clear D. CDR1 DFQATT and CDR2 SNEGSKA come from the germline V gene (reference sequence). CDR3 length equals 11 residues. V was pared by 2 bases and J by 10 bases, with 11 bases between. The CDR3 nucleotides read TGCAGTGCTAGAAGGGCGGCCGGAGCTTTCTTT. Its protein is CSARRAAGAFF.

This chain connects TRBV27 to TRBJ1-3; 7 bases line up with TRBD1. V lost 6 bases, J lost 0 bases, and 8 bases stayed unmatched. Germline CDR1 and CDR2: MNHEY and SMNVEV (reference sequence). The CDR3 spans 16 residues. CDR3: CASRPKGAVSGNTIYF. The CDR3 DNA reads TGTGCCAGCAGACCGAAGGGGGCGGTCTCTGGAAACACCATATATTTT.

In this sample, this clonotype turned up a few times. In DNA, the CDR3 is TGTGCCACCAGCAGTATAGACTACAATGAGCAGTTCTTC. Protein: CATSSIDYNEQFF. The V and J genes are TRBV15 and TRBJ2-1; D remains unclear. The V and J ends lost 3 bases and 3 bases respectively, with 6 bases between them. Germline V gives CDR1 LNHNV, CDR2 YYDKDF (reference sequence). The CDR3 sequence is 13 residues long.

The rearrangement uses TRBV12-3 or TRBV12-4 and TRBJ2-5; D unclear. The V and J ends lost 4 bases and 4 bases respectively, with 4 bases between them. The CDR3 loop spans 11 amino acids. The CDR3 DNA follows: TGTGCCAGCAGTTCTGGAGAGACCCAGTACTTC. Protein: CASSSGETQYF.

This rearrangement joins TRBV28 to TRBJ2-1, with D hard to call. Germline V gene sequence: CDR1 MDHEN, CDR2 SYDVKM. This CDR3 comprises 14 residues. Trimming removed 2 bases from V and 4 bases from J, with 9 bases in between. CDR3 sequence reads: CASSLTDIYNEQFF. In DNA form, the CDR3 reads TGTGCCAGCAGTTTAACTGACATTTACAATGAGCAGTTCTTC.

The chain recombines TRBV10-3 with TRBJ1-2; tentatively, D is TRBD1 (6 bases). The CDR3 totals 15 residues. The V and J ends lost 0 bases and 1 base respectively, with 9 bases between them. CDR1 is ENHRY and CDR2 is SYGVKD in the germline V gene. This CDR3 is CAISESKQGNYGYTF. The CDR3 DNA reads as TGTGCCATCAGTGAGTCTAAACAGGGTAACTATGGCTACACCTTC.

This clonotype was counted a few times. The rearrangement links TRBV28 to TRBJ1-2, with TRBD1 as a possible D gene (6 bases). The CDR3 sequence is 14 residues long. In germline, CDR1 is MDHEN, CDR2 SYDVKM. V shed 8 bases and J shed 2 bases, with 15 bases lying between them. The CDR3 nucleotides are TGTGCCAGCCTTTGGGGGGCGGGGAACTATGGCTACACCTTC. Its protein product is CASLWGAGNYGYTF.

The V gene is TRBV27, the J gene TRBJ2-3; D tentatively fits TRBD1 or TRBD2 (5 bases each). The ends were cut back, 7 bases at V and 5 bases at J, with 19 bases in the middle. This CDR3 comprises 15 residues. Germline V CDR1 and CDR2: MNHEY, SMNVEV (reference sequence). DNA for the CDR3: TGTGCCAGCACCTTGAGGGACCCCAACCTAGATACGCAGTATTTT. Its protein product is CASTLRDPNLDTQYF.

The V and J genes are TRBV5-6 and TRBJ2-6, with TRBD1 identical over 10 bases. The CDR3 totals 18 residues. Germline values: CDR1 SGHDT, CDR2 YYEEEE. The trim removed 2 bases at V and 0 bases at J, leaving 5 bases unmatched. The CDR3 sequence is CASSFGQGVPSGANVLTF. DNA of the CDR3: TGTGCCAGCAGCTTCGGACAGGGGGTGCCCTCTGGGGCCAACGTCCTGACTTTC.

The chain uses TRBV11-1 and TRBJ2-1; 8 positions match TRBD1. The CDR3 loop spans 16 amino acids. Germline CDR1 is SGHAT and CDR2 is FQDESV (reference sequence). V gave up 1 base and J gave up 1 base; unmatched junction bases: 3. The CDR3 sequence: CASSLVQGESYNEQFF. The CDR3 DNA reads as TGTGCCAGCAGCTTAGTACAGGGGGAATCCTACAATGAGCAGTTCTTC.

This clonotype was detected only a few times. The chain employs TRBV7-6 and TRBJ1-1; D ambiguous. The CDR3 totals 13 residues. Germline CDR1 reads SGHVS; CDR2 reads FNYEAQ. V dropped 2 bases and J dropped 7 bases, with 11 bases sitting between them. Written as DNA, the CDR3 is TGTGCCAGCAGCTTAATGGGATGGAGTGAAGCTTTCTTT. Its translation: CASSLMGWSEAFF. The whole variable domain, remainder taken from reference TRBV7-6 and TRBJ1-1, is GAGVSQSPRYKVTKRGQDVALRCDPISGHVSLYWYRQALGQGPEFLTYFNYEAQQDKSGLPNDRFSAERPEGSISTLTIQRTEQRDSAMYRCASSLMGWSEAFFGQGTRLTVV.

This clonotype was picked up a small number of times. The rearrangement uses TRBV15 and TRBJ2-5, with D tentatively TRBD1 (6 bases). The germline V gene encodes CDR1 LNHNV and CDR2 YYDKDF (reference sequence). This CDR3 is built from 14 residues. Trimming cost V 0 bases and J 6 bases, with 11 bases left between them. The CDR3 DNA reads TGTGCCACCAGCAGAGAAGGGGGAACAAAGACCCAGTACTTC. Translated, it gives CATSREGGTKTQYF.

The chain recombines TRBV20-1 with TRBJ2-1, with D possibly matching TRBD1 (6 bases). Germline values: CDR1 DFQATT, CDR2 SNEGSKA (reference sequence). V lost 4 bases to trimming and J lost 7 bases, with 20 bases between them. This CDR3 comprises 15 residues. CDR3 region: CSAMDSPLGGNEQFF. The CDR3 nucleotides read TGCAGTGCTATGGACAGCCCCTTAGGTGGGAATGAGCAGTTCTTC.